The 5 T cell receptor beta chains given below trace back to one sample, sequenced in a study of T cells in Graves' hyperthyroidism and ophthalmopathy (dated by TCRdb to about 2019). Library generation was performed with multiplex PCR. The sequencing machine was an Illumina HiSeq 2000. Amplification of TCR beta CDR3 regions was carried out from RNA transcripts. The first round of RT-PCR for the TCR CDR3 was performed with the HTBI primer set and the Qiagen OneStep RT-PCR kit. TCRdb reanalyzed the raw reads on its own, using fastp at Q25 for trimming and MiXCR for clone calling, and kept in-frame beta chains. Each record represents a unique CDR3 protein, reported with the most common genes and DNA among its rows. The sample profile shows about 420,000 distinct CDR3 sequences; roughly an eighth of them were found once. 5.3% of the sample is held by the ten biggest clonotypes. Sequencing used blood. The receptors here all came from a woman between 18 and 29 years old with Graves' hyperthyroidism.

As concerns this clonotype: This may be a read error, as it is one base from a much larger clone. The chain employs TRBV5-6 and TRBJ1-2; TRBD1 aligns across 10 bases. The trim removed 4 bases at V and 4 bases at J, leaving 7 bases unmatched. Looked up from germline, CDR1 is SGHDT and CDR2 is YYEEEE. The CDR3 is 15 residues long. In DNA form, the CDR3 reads TGTGCCAGCAGCCTCGGGACAGGGGAAATCTATGGCTACACCTTC. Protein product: CASSLGTGEIYGYTF. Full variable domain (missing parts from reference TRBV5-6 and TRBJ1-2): DAGVTQSPTHLIKTRGQQVTLRCSPKSGHDTVSWYQQALGQGPQFIFQYYEEEERQRGNFPDRFSGHQFPNYSSELNVNALLLGDSALYLCASSLGTGEIYGYTFGSGTRLTVV.

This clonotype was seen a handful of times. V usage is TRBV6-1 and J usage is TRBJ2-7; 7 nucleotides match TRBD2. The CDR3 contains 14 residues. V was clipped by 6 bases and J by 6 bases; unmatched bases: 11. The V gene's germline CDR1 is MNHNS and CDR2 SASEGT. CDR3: CASSRGGSAREQYF. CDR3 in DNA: TGTGCCAGCAGCCGGGGAGGGTCAGCCCGCGAGCAGTACTTC.

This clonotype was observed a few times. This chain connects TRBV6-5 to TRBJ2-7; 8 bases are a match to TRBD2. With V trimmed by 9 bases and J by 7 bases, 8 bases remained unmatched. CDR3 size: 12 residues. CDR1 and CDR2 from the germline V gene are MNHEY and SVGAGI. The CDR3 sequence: CASSGIAGEQYF. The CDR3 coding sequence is TGTGCCAGTTCCGGGATAGCGGGAGAGCAGTACTTC.

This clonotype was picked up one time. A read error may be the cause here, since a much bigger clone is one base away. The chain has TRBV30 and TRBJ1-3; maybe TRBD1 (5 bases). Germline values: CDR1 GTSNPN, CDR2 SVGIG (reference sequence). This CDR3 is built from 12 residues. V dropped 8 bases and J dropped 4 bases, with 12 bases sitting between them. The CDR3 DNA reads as TGTGCCCGGCAGGGTGACGGAAACACCATATATTTT. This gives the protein CARQGDGNTIYF.

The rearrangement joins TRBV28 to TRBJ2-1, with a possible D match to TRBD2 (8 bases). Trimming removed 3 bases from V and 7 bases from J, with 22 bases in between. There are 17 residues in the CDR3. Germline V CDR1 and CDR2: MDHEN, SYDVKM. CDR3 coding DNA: TGTGCCAGCAGTTTGATGGGGACAGCGGGAGCTGATAATGAGCAGTTCTTC. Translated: CASSLMGTAGADNEQFF.